This T cell receptor (beta chain) was found in a study of radiotherapy plus CTLA-4 blockade in lung cancer. Across the whole study: Among enrolled patients, under 20% responded and 31% achieved disease control.

Study-wide findings and caveats: Clones of tumor-derived TCRs expanded in blood after radiotherapy plus ipilimumab.

CDR1 SGHRS and CDR2 YFSETQ come from the germline V gene. Germline trimming cut 1 base from V and 2 bases from J; bases unmatched to any gene: 3. The CDR3 is 15 amino acids. Profiled with immunoSEQ multiplex PCR; TCRdb holds only in-frame clones, not every one. The sample has approximately 85,000 clones, about 86% seen once. Alongside CTLA-4 blockade with ipilimumab, patients with chemo-refractory metastatic non-small-cell lung cancer received focal radiation. On this clone: Antigen unknown.

Source: peripheral blood, taken from a patient treated with radiotherapy plus ipilimumab. The V call is TRBV5-1, the J call TRBJ2-1; 7 bases fit TRBD2. This clonotype was obtained from a human donor with non-small cell lung cancer who had a partial response to radiotherapy plus ipilimumab. CDR3 sequence (DNA): TGCGCCAGCAGCTTGCAGGCGGGAGCCTACAATGAGCAGTTCTTC. This codes for CASSLQAGAYNEQFF.